Sequencing of this T cell receptor beta chain was carried out in a study of T cells after yellow fever vaccination. Study-wide results and caveats: Compared with primary, the secondary response was weaker and peaked at day 5, not 15.

This CDR3 contains 14 residues. The germline gives CDR1 MNHEY, CDR2 SMNVEV (reference sequence). V was cut by 3 bases and J by 4 bases, with 12 bases left in between. In the case of this clonotype: No antigen is known for it.

TCRdb analysed the 5' RACE reads with MiXCR anew, one entry per CDR3 protein. The data hold around 500,000 distinct CDR3 sequences, with just over 20% observed a single time. This receptor was identified in a man younger than 35 who received the YFV17D yellow fever vaccine. The chain recombines TRBV27 with TRBJ1-2; tentative D call: TRBD1 (5 bases). The material sequenced was PBMCs, taken approximately 22 days after the first yellow fever vaccination. The chain's CDR3 is CASSFGDGIYGYTF. CDR3 nucleotides: TGTGCCAGCAGTTTCGGGGACGGGATCTATGGCTACACCTTC.